These 20 T cell receptor beta chains originate from one sample sequenced in a study of cytomegalovirus exposure and HLA in healthy donors. The PCR used 60 Vbeta and 13 Jbeta primers. This table comes from immunoSEQ multiplex PCR, and its TCRdb copy is limited to in-frame clones, with some not included. The profile shows under 100,000 clones, roughly two thirds of them singletons. What was sequenced was PBMCs. The receptors originated from a woman in her fifties or sixties in good health and CMV-seropositive.

V gene TRBV20-1 combines with J gene TRBJ1-1, with 7 nucleotides matching TRBD1. Germline CDR1 reads DFQATT; CDR2 reads SNEGSKA (reference sequence). This CDR3 contains 11 residues. After removal of 4 bases from V and 7 bases from J, the junction contained 3 bases not matched to a gene. CDR3 protein: CSATRQGEAFF. DNA of the CDR3: TGCAGTGCTACCCGACAGGGTGAAGCTTTCTTT.

This clone has a handful of counts. The rearrangement joins TRBV5-6 to TRBJ1-5; 7 bases line up with TRBD1. Germline V gives CDR1 SGHDT, CDR2 YYEEEE. This CDR3 comprises 14 residues. V lost 4 bases to trimming and J lost 5 bases; unmatched junction nucleotides: 6. CDR3 sequence (DNA): TGTGCCAGCAGCGAAGGACAGGTAGATCAGCCCCAGCATTTT. Protein sequence: CASSEGQVDQPQHF.

The genes are TRBV27 and TRBJ1-5; D unclear. Germline-derived CDR1 and CDR2 are MNHEY and SMNVEV (reference sequence). Trimming left V 4 bases short and J 2 bases short, with 12 bases between. The CDR3 covers 15 residues. The CDR3 DNA reads TGTGCCAGCAGTTCCGCCTGGGCGCGCAATCAGCCCCAGCATTTT. It specifies CASSSAWARNQPQHF.

This clone was seen a few times. The chain joins TRBV30 to TRBJ1-1; D remains unclear. CDR1 and CDR2 from the germline V gene are GTSNPN and SVGIG (reference sequence). Trimming cost V 4 bases and J 12 bases, with 18 bases left between them. CDR3 length: 12 amino acids. As DNA, the CDR3 is TGTGCCTGGAAAGGATCGGAGGCGAATCCTTTCTTT. Encoded protein: CAWKGSEANPFF. Together with reference TRBV30 and TRBJ1-1, the CDR3 gives the full variable domain: SQTIHQWPATLVQPVGSPLSLECTVEGTSNPNLYWYRQAAGRGLQLLFYSVGIGQISSEVPQNLSASRPQDRQFILSSKKLLLSDSGFYLCAWKGSEANPFFGQGTRLTVV.

The chain employs TRBV7-8 and TRBJ2-7; D call uncertain. The V and J ends lost 6 bases and 1 base respectively, with 4 bases between them. This CDR3 spans 11 amino acids. Germline CDR1 reads SGHVS; CDR2 reads FQNEAQ. The CDR3 is CASRRSYEQYF. The CDR3, as DNA: TGTGCCAGCAGGCGTTCCTACGAGCAGTACTTC.

This chain joins TRBV28 and TRBJ1-1; TRBD1 is a possible D gene (5 bases). The CDR3 has 12 amino acids. Trimming cost V 4 bases and J 4 bases, with 7 bases left between them. Germline values: CDR1 MDHEN, CDR2 SYDVKM. The CDR3 here is CASSWGVTEAFF. The CDR3 DNA reads as TGTGCCAGCAGTTGGGGGGTCACTGAAGCTTTCTTT.

The chain uses TRBV9 and TRBJ2-7, with D possibly being TRBD1 (6 bases). This CDR3 spans 14 amino acids. Germline CDR1 is SGDLS and CDR2 is YYNGEE. V was shortened by 3 bases and J by 2 bases, with 12 bases between the two germline ends. The CDR3 spells CASSAGQYAYEQYF. The CDR3 nucleotides read TGTGCCAGCAGCGCCGGACAGTACGCCTACGAGCAGTACTTC.

This clone was seen a handful of times. This rearrangement joins TRBV6-5 to TRBJ2-5; 10 nucleotides match TRBD2. The CDR3 sequence is 15 residues long. Losses at the gene ends were 7 bases for V and 4 bases for J; bases not matched to a gene: 9. Germline-derived CDR1 and CDR2 are MNHEY and SVGAGI. The CDR3 sequence is CASTPAGGPLETQYF. For the CDR3, the DNA is TGTGCCAGCACCCCAGCGGGAGGGCCATTAGAGACCCAGTACTTC.

The V and J genes are TRBV2 and TRBJ1-5; D is uncertain. V lost 8 bases and J lost 2, with 13 bases in between. CDR3 length: 14 amino acids. Germline V gene sequence: CDR1 SNHLY, CDR2 FYNNEI. The CDR3 region has the DNA TGTGCCAGCCTTCAGTCGGGAGGCAATCAGCCCCAGCATTTT. This encodes CASLQSGGNQPQHF. Variable domain in full (rest from reference TRBV2 and TRBJ1-5): EPEVTQTPSHQVTQMGQEVILRCVPISNHLYFYWYRQILGQKVEFLVSFYNNEISEKSEIFDDQFSVERPDGSNFTLKIRSTKLEDSAMYFCASLQSGGNQPQHFGDGTRLSIL.

The chain is built from TRBV7-3 and TRBJ2-3; 9 bases are a match to TRBD2. CDR1 SGHTA and CDR2 FQGTGA come from the germline V gene. With 5 bases clipped from V and 1 base from J, the junction kept 10 bases outside the gene matches. The CDR3 totals 17 residues. CDR3 protein: CASSPNIAGAGTDTQYF. For the CDR3, the DNA is TGTGCCAGCAGCCCGAATATAGCGGGAGCGGGCACAGATACGCAGTATTTT.

The chain is built from TRBV5-1 and TRBJ2-7; D might be TRBD2 (6 bases). CDR3 size: 11 residues. Per germline, CDR1 SGHRS and CDR2 YFSETQ. Deletions cut 7 bases from V and 6 bases from J, with 11 bases between. CDR3 DNA sequence: TGCGCCAGCTCTATCGGGGGCGAGCAGTACTTC. This sequence encodes CASSIGGEQYF.

V usage is TRBV7-9 and J usage is TRBJ1-2, with a weak D call TRBD1 (6 bases). Trimming cost V 6 bases and J 5 bases, with 10 bases left between them. Germline loops: CDR1 SEHNR, CDR2 FQNEAQ (reference sequence). This CDR3 contains 12 residues. The CDR3 is CASRSTGYGYTF. CDR3 nucleotides: TGTGCCAGCAGGTCGACAGGATATGGCTACACCTTC. Full variable domain (remainder filled in from reference TRBV7-9 and TRBJ1-2): DTGVSQNPRHKITKRGQNVTFRCDPISEHNRLYWYRQTLGQGPEFLTYFQNEAQLEKSRLLSDRFSAERPKGSFSTLEIQRTEQGDSAMYLCASRSTGYGYTFGSGTRLTVV.

A single count supports this clone. The chain joins TRBV7-6 to TRBJ2-1; D possibly corresponds to TRBD2 (5 bases). This CDR3 is 16 amino acids long. Germline V gene sequence: CDR1 SGHVS, CDR2 FNYEAQ. V was shortened by 4 bases and J by 3 bases, with 16 bases between the two germline ends. The CDR3 DNA is TGTGCCAGCAGCTCATCCGGCCGGGGAAGCTACAATGAGCAGTTCTTC. Translated: CASSSSGRGSYNEQFF.

This clone was seen a few times. The chain recombines TRBV19 with TRBJ2-1, with 8 bases fitting TRBD1. CDR1 is LNHDA, CDR2 SQIVND, per germline (reference sequence). The CDR3 sequence is 18 residues long. J lost 0 bases, V lost 6 bases, and 13 bases had no gene match. This chain's CDR3 is CASSGDRLGSSSYNEQFF. The CDR3 bases are TGTGCCAGTAGCGGGGACAGGTTGGGCTCCAGCTCCTACAATGAGCAGTTCTTC.

The rearrangement links TRBV15 to TRBJ2-7; weak D call: TRBD2 (5 bases). Per the germline V gene, CDR1 is LNHNV and CDR2 is YYDKDF (reference sequence). V was clipped by 4 bases and J by 1 base, with 11 bases between them. The CDR3 has 14 residues. CDR3 in DNA: TGTGCCACCAGCATACGGACTGGTTCCTACGAGCAGTACTTC. Encoded protein: CATSIRTGSYEQYF. Together with reference TRBV15 and TRBJ2-7, the CDR3 gives the full variable domain: DAMVIQNPRYQVTQFGKPVTLSCSQTLNHNVMYWYQQKSSQAPKLLFHYYDKDFNNEADTPDNFQSRRPNTSFCFLDIRSPGLGDTAMYLCATSIRTGSYEQYFGPGTRLTVT.

This chain uses TRBV15 with TRBJ2-1, with 14 bases identical to TRBD2. The CDR3 runs to 16 residues. Unmatched junction bases numbered 10, after V lost 8 bases and J lost 7 bases. Germline V gene lookup returns CDR1 LNHNV and CDR2 YYDKDF (reference sequence). This CDR3 is CATAPRLAGGPNEQFF. For the CDR3, the DNA is TGTGCCACCGCCCCAAGACTAGCGGGAGGGCCGAATGAGCAGTTCTTC.

The sample holds one count of this clone. V and J are TRBV6-6 and TRBJ1-1; 9 bases are a match to TRBD1. Trimming took 7 bases from V and 5 from J; bases not matched to a gene: 8. The CDR3 length is 14 residues. The V gene's germline CDR1 is MNHNY and CDR2 SVGAGI (reference sequence). CDR3 in DNA: TGTGCCAGCATAGAACAGGGGGCACGTACTGAAGCTTTCTTT. It is translated as CASIEQGARTEAFF.

This clone was counted between two and nine times. CDR3 region: CASSSQQEMNTEAFF. The CDR3, as DNA: TGTGCCAGCTCATCACAACAGGAAATGAACACTGAAGCTTTCTTT. The chain links TRBV18 to TRBJ1-1, with a possible D match to TRBD1 (5 bases). With 5 bases removed from V and 0 bases from J, the gap between germline ends came to 13 bases. Germline V gene sequence: CDR1 KGHSH, CDR2 LQKENI. CDR3 length: 15 residues.

This clone was recorded once. The V and J genes are TRBV6-4 and TRBJ1-1; perhaps TRBD1 as D (6 bases). V shed 5 bases and J shed 9 bases, with 16 bases lying between them. This CDR3 contains 13 residues. The V gene's germline CDR1 is MRHNA and CDR2 SNTAGT. The CDR3 protein is CASSPDRETQAFF. CDR3 DNA sequence: TGTGCCAGCAGTCCGGACAGAGAGACCCAAGCTTTCTTT.

The chain combines TRBV11-2 with TRBJ2-2, with TRBD2 matching 10 bases. CDR1 is SGHAT and CDR2 is FQNNGV in the germline V gene. V shed 0 bases, J shed 5 bases, and the junction held 6 bases outside the gene matches. The CDR3 is 17 residues long. The CDR3 coding sequence is TGTGCCAGCAGCTTAGATCATTTTAGCGGGAGGACCGGGGAGCTGTTTTTT. It specifies CASSLDHFSGRTGELFF.